The clone carrying this T cell receptor beta chain showed up just once. Its antigen remains unidentified. The data belong to a study of T cell responses to AZD1222 COVID-19 vaccine. Study observations and caveats: Regions left unmutated in variants are reportedly the target of nearly half of spike-specific TCRs.

The assay was immunoSEQ multiplex PCR, and TCRdb's table has in-frame clones only and misses some. The sample carries about 140,000 clones, about 93% recorded once. CDR1 SGDLS and CDR2 YYNGEE come from the germline V gene. The CDR3 contains 16 residues. V shed 2 bases, J shed 5 bases, and the junction held 12 bases outside the gene matches. The TCR originated in an adult in good health. Sequencing was performed on peripheral blood, taken on day 0 of AZD1222 vaccination. J is TRBJ2-7 and V is TRBV9, with TRBD2 matching over 8 bases. This CDR3 is CASSVGSGNGPHEQYF. CDR3 in DNA: TGTGCCAGCAGCGTGGGTAGCGGGAACGGCCCGCACGAGCAGTACTTC.